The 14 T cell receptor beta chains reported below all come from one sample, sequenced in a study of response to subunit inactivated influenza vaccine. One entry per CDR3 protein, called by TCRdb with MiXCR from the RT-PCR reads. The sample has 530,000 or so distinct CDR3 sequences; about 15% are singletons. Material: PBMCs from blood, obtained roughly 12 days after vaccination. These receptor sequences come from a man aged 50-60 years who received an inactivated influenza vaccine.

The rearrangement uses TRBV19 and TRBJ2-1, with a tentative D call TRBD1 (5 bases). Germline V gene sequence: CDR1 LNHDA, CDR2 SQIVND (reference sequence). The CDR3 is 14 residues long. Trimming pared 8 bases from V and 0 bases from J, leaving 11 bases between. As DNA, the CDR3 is TGTGCCAGTCAGACAGCGAGCTCCTACAATGAGCAGTTCTTC. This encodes CASQTASSYNEQFF.

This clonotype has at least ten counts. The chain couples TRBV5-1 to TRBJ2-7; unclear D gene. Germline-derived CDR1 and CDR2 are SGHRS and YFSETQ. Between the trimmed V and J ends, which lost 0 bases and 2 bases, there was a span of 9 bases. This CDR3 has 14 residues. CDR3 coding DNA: TGCGCCAGCAGCTTGGAGGACCGCACCTACGAGCAGTACTTC. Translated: CASSLEDRTYEQYF.

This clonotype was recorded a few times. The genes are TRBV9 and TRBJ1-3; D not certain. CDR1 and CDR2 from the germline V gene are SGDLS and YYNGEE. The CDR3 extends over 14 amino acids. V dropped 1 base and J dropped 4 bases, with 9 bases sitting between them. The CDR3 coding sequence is TGTGCCAGCAGCGTAAACACCGTCGGAAACACCATATATTTT. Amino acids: CASSVNTVGNTIYF.

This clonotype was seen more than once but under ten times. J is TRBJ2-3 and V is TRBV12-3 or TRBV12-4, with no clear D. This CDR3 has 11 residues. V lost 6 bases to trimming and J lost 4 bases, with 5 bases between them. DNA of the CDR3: TGTGCCAGCAGCACAGCAGATACGCAGTATTTT. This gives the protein CASSTADTQYF.

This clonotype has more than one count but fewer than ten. The CDR3 region is CSARDRGTGFKAFF. In DNA, the CDR3 is TGCAGTGCTAGAGATCGTGGGACAGGGTTTAAAGCTTTCTTT. This rearrangement joins TRBV20-1 to TRBJ1-1, with 9 bases fitting TRBD1. Trimming cost V 0 bases and J 9 bases; bases outside gene matches: 8. Looked up from germline, CDR1 is DFQATT and CDR2 is SNEGSKA (reference sequence). CDR3 length: 14 amino acids.

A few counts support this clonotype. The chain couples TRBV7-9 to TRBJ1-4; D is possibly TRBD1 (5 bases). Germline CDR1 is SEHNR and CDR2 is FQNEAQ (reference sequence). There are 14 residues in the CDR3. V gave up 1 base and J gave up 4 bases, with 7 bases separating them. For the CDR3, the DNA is TGTGCCAGCAGCTTAGGGACAAATAATGAAAAACTGTTTTTT. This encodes CASSLGTNNEKLFF.

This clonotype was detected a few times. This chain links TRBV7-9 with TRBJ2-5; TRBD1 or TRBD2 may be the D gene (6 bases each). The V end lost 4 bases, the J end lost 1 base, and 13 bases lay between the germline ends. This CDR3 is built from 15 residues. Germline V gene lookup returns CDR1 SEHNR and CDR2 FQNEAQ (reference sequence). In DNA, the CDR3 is TGTGCCAGCAGCTCGGAGGGGACACCCCAAGAGACCCAGTACTTC. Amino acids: CASSSEGTPQETQYF.

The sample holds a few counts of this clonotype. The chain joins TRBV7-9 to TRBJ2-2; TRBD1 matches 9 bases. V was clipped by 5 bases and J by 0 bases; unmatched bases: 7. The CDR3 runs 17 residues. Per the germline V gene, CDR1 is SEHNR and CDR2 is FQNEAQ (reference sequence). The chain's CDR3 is CASSRDRAQANTGELFF. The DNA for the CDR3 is TGTGCCAGCAGCCGGGACAGGGCTCAGGCGAACACCGGGGAGCTGTTTTTT.

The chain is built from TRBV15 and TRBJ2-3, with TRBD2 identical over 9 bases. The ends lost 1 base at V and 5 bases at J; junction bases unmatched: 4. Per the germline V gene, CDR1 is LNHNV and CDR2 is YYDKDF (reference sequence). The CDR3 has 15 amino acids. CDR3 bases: TGTGCCACCAGCAGAGTTAGCGGGAGCGGAGATACGCAGTATTTT. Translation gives CATSRVSGSGDTQYF.

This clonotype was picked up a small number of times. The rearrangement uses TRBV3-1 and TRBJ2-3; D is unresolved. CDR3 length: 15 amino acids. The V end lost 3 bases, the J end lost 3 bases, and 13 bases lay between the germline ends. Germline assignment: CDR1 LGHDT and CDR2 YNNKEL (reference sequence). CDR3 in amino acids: CASSQSRTSTDTQYF. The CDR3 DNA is TGTGCCAGCAGCCAGTCCCGGACGTCTACAGATACGCAGTATTTT.

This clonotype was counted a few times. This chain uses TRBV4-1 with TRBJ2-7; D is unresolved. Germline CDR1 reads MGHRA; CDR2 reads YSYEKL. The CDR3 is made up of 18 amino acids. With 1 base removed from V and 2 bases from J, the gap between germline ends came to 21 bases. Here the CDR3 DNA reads TGCGCCAGCAGCCAAGTACAATTGCCGGTTGTGGCTACCTACGAGCAGTACTTC. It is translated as CASSQVQLPVVATYEQYF.

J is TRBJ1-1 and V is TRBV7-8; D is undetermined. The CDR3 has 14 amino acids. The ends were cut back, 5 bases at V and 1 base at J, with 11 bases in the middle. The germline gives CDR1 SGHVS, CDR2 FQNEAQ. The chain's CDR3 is CASSPGRANTEAFF. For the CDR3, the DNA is TGTGCCAGCAGCCCCGGACGGGCGAACACTGAAGCTTTCTTT.

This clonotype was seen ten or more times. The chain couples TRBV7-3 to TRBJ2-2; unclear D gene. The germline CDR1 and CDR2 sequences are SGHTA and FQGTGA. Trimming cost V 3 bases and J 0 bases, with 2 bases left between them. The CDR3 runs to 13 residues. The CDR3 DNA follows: TGTGCCAGCAGCTTTACGAACACCGGGGAGCTGTTTTTT. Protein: CASSFTNTGELFF.

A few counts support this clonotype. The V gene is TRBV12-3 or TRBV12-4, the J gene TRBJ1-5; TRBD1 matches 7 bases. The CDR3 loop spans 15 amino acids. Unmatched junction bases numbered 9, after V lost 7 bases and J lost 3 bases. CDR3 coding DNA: TGTGCCAGCAAGAAAGAGGGGGCCGTCAATCAGCCCCAGCATTTT. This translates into CASKKEGAVNQPQHF.